One and the same sample provided the 32 T cell receptor beta chains below, sequenced in a study of tumor-infiltrating lymphocytes in primary liver carcinoma. TCR beta cDNA was prepared out of about 530 ng total RNA by means of a constant-region primer. Three-round nested multiplex PCR performed with slightly modified ARM-PCR produced the TCR beta libraries. The two initial PCR rounds, around 10 cycles each, used TRBV1-TRBV30 forward and C-beta reverse primers. A single record per CDR3 protein comes from TCRdb applying MiXCR to the multiplex PCR reads. The sample includes fewer than 85,000 distinct CDR3 sequences, approximately 69% of them seen just once. Co-extraction of RNA and DNA was performed on about 20-32 mg of unsorted bulk tissue. The specimen was tumor-adjacent normal liver tissue. These receptors originate from a man aged 40-55 years with primary liver carcinoma and hepatitis B virus infection.

This clonotype was found a few times. The chain couples TRBV6-4 to TRBJ2-3; TRBD2 aligns across 8 bases. Per the germline V gene, CDR1 is MRHNA and CDR2 is SNTAGT. The junction had 2 bases not matched to a gene; V was cut back by 4 bases and J by 2 bases. This CDR3 region has 14 residues. CDR3 DNA: TGTGCCAGCAGTGTTAGCGGGAACACAGATACGCAGTATTTT. This gives the protein CASSVSGNTDTQYF.

This clonotype was observed at least ten times. V is TRBV14 and J is TRBJ2-1, with 9 bases identical to TRBD1. Trimming cost V 4 bases and J 14 bases; bases outside gene matches: 9. CDR1 and CDR2 from the germline V gene are SGHDN and FVKESK. The CDR3 is 13 amino acids. The CDR3 protein is CASSRDRGVTKFF. In DNA form, the CDR3 reads TGTGCCAGCAGCCGAGACAGGGGGGTGACAAAGTTCTTC.

In the case of this clonotype: The CDR3 does not close with the conserved phenylalanine or tryptophan, likely indicating a read error. The DNA is left out, because the CDR3 cannot be placed on it with certainty; the CDR3 is given as TCRdb lists it. The chain couples TRBV6-5 to TRBJ2-7; no DNA check was done on the table's D call, TRBD1. The CDR3 is 12 amino acids long, termini counted. Germline V lookup: CDR1 MNHEY, CDR2 SVGAGI. CDR3 sequence: CASGHFSYEQYL.

This chain joins TRBV4-2 and TRBJ2-5, with D unresolved. The CDR3 covers 14 residues. CDR1 LGHNA and CDR2 YNFKEQ come from the germline V gene. V was pared by 1 base and J by 8 bases, with 14 bases between. The CDR3 loop is CASSQGNSQYTQYF. DNA for the CDR3: TGTGCCAGCAGCCAAGGGAACAGCCAATATACCCAGTACTTC.

This clonotype has just a few counts. The rearrangement links TRBV20-1 to TRBJ1-5, with TRBD1 identical over 8 bases. The CDR3 spans 16 residues. V shed 0 bases and J 2 bases; nucleotides not matched to a gene: 6. Per germline, CDR1 DFQATT and CDR2 SNEGSKA (reference sequence). This chain's CDR3 is CSARDLTGGGNQPQHF. The CDR3 DNA is TGCAGTGCTAGAGATCTAACAGGGGGTGGCAATCAGCCCCAGCATTTT.

Notes on this clonotype: It is likely a read error, because the conserved phenylalanine at the end of the CDR3 is missing. Here the CDR3 reads CASSPRVRTNSPLHS. CDR3 coding DNA: TGTGCCAGCAGCCCCAGGGTCCGGACGAATTCACCCCTCCACTCT. The V and J genes are TRBV5-6 and TRBJ1-6, with D possibly being TRBD1 (5 bases). Trimming pared 4 bases from V and 7 bases from J, leaving 15 bases between. This CDR3 contains 15 residues. The germline gives CDR1 SGHDT, CDR2 YYEEEE.

The V call is TRBV5-4, the J call TRBJ2-7; possible D gene TRBD1, 6 bases. The length of the CDR3 is 16 residues. From germline, CDR1 is SGHNT and CDR2 YYREEE (reference sequence). V lost 0 bases to trimming and J lost 4 bases, with 17 bases between them. The CDR3 region has the DNA TGTGCCAGCAGCTTGGGCCCCGGGACATGGAGATACGAGCAGTACTTC. Amino acid sequence: CASSLGPGTWRYEQYF.

In the case of this clonotype: Without the conserved terminal phenylalanine or tryptophan, this CDR3 likely stems from a read error. The V gene is TRBV6-6, the J gene TRBJ1-5; D call uncertain. This CDR3 has 15 amino acids. Looked up from germline, CDR1 is MNHNY and CDR2 is SVGAGI (reference sequence). V was trimmed by 0 bases and J by 3 bases, leaving 9 bases between them. This CDR3 is CASSYSRRINQPQHS. CDR3 DNA sequence: TGTGCCAGCAGTTACTCGCGCAGGATCAATCAGCCCCAGCATTCT.

Worth noting for this clonotype: No conserved phenylalanine or tryptophan is present at the end of the CDR3, so a read error is the likely explanation. The CDR3 nucleotides read TGTGCCAGCAGCTTAGGGGCGAGGGGGGGCTTAAATGAGCAGTTCTTA. Its protein product is CASSLGARGGLNEQFL. This chain joins TRBV7-8 and TRBJ2-1, with D possibly matching TRBD2 (7 bases). CDR3 size: 16 residues. CDR1 is SGHVS and CDR2 is FQNEAQ in the germline V gene. With 1 base removed from V and 7 bases from J, the gap between germline ends came to 17 bases.

Of note for this clonotype: The junction shows a germline mismatch at one end, possibly a read error. DNA for the CDR3: TGTGCCAGCAGCTGTTGGGACACCGGGGGGCTGTTTTTT. It codes for CASSCWDTGGLFF. The V call is TRBV11-1, the J call TRBJ2-2; D may correspond to TRBD1 or TRBD2 (6 bases each). The CDR3 consists of 13 residues. CDR1 is SGHAT and CDR2 is FQDESV in the germline V gene (reference sequence).

This clonotype was detected many times. The chain joins TRBV10-2 to TRBJ2-1, with D tentatively TRBD1 (5 bases). CDR1 WSHSY and CDR2 SAAADI come from the germline V gene. Trimming left V 6 bases short and J 9 bases short, with 12 bases between. This CDR3 has 12 amino acids. CDR3 nucleotides: TGCGCCAGCAGCAGGGCAAACAGTGAGCAGTTCTTC. It is translated as CASSRANSEQFF.

This chain uses TRBV6-2 or TRBV6-3 with TRBJ2-1; TRBD2 matches at 9 bases. Germline CDR1 is MNHEY and CDR2 is SVGEGT. The CDR3 runs to 16 residues. With 5 bases clipped from V and 9 bases from J, the junction kept 14 bases outside the gene matches. Here the CDR3 DNA reads TGTGCCAGCAGTCTACACCCTGGGACTAGCCTATGTGAGCAGTTCTTC. It is translated as CASSLHPGTSLCEQFF.

This sequence joins TRBV5-6 and TRBJ2-7; 9 nucleotides line up with TRBD2. In germline, CDR1 is SGHDT, CDR2 YYEEEE. V was pared by 0 bases and J by 0 bases, with 13 bases of the junction left unmatched. CDR3 size: 19 residues. The CDR3 DNA sequence: TGTGCCAGCAGCTTGGCCGGGGGTAGCGGGAGCACCTACTCCTACGAGCAGTACTTC. It codes for CASSLAGGSGSTYSYEQYF.

Worth noting for this clonotype: This may be a read error: a much more frequent sequence differs by one nucleotide. The chain couples TRBV5-1 to TRBJ2-1, with 7 bases lining up with TRBD2. This CDR3 region has 16 residues. Germline assignment: CDR1 SGHRS and CDR2 YFSETQ. The CDR3 bases are TGCGCCATCAGCTTGGTTCCGGGGGGCTCCTACAATGAGCAGTTCTTC. Protein sequence: CAISLVPGGSYNEQFF.

The table lists this clonotype with many counts. A much larger clone differs from this one at a single base, so this may be a read error. The J gene is TRBJ2-7, the V gene TRBV29-1; TRBD2 matches 13 bases. This CDR3 contains 16 residues. CDR1 and CDR2 (germline): SQVTM, ANQGSEA. CDR3 sequence: CSVEGLAGSGRYGQYF. In DNA form, the CDR3 reads TGCAGCGTTGAGGGACTAGCGGGAAGTGGGCGTTACGGGCAGTACTTC.

This clonotype was seen at least ten times. The chain combines TRBV28 with TRBJ2-2; no firm D call. The CDR3 is made up of 13 amino acids. Germline CDR1 MDHEN, CDR2 SYDVKM. V lost 3 bases, J lost 2 bases, and 4 bases lay in between. The CDR3 nucleotides are TGTGCCAGCAGTTTCCCTAACACCGGGGAGCTGTTTTTT. Its protein is CASSFPNTGELFF.

The chain carries TRBV24-1 and TRBJ2-5; no clear D gene. The V gene lost 3 bases and the J gene lost 1 base, with 11 bases spanning the gap. From germline, CDR1 is KGHDR and CDR2 SFDVKD. The CDR3 spans 15 residues. The CDR3 DNA sequence: TGTGCCACCAGTGATACAGTAAGCCTCCAAGAGACCCAGTACTTC. This gives the protein CATSDTVSLQETQYF.

This chain connects TRBV4-3 to TRBJ1-4; D unresolved. The germline V gene has CDR1 LGHNA and CDR2 YSLEER. The CDR3 covers 15 residues. Trimming shortened V by 0 bases and J by 10 bases, and 15 bases separated the two germline ends. CDR3 bases: TGCGCCAGCAGCCAAGATGGTCGCGCTAGGGTAAAACTGTTTTTT. Encoded protein: CASSQDGRARVKLFF.

This clonotype was observed once. The CDR3 ends on some other residue instead of the conserved phenylalanine or tryptophan, so this is likely a read error. CDR3 DNA: TGTGCCAGCAGTCCTTCTTACGAGCAGTACTCC. Translation: CASSPSYEQYS. The chain couples TRBV12-3 or TRBV12-4 to TRBJ2-7, with D uncertain. The CDR3 runs 11 residues. The ends were cut back, 5 bases at V and 4 bases at J, with 6 bases in the middle.

Note on this clonotype: A much larger clone differs by one base, so this may be a read error. This sequence joins TRBV28 and TRBJ1-5; D remains unclear. The germline CDR1 and CDR2 sequences are MDHEN and SYDVKM. The V and J ends lost 6 bases and 3 bases respectively, with 12 bases between them. The CDR3 spans 14 residues. Here the CDR3 reads CASRNGEVNQPQHF. DNA for the CDR3: TGTGCCAGCAGAAATGGGGAAGTCAATCAGCCCCAGCATTTT.

This clonotype has at least ten counts. V is TRBV30 and J is TRBJ2-1; D perhaps matches TRBD1 (6 bases). The CDR3 length is 15 residues. Germline V CDR1 and CDR2: GTSNPN, SVGIG (reference sequence). Trimming removed 0 bases from V and 3 bases from J, with 12 bases in between. The CDR3 here is CAWSVGRGIYNEQFF. The CDR3 bases are TGTGCCTGGAGTGTAGGAAGGGGGATCTACAATGAGCAGTTCTTC.

Points on this clonotype: Relative to the germline gene, one junction end is altered; a read error may explain this. CDR3 protein: CANSYQRGDNERFF. Here the CDR3 DNA reads TGTGCCAACAGTTACCAGCGAGGCGACAATGAGCGGTTCTTC. The V and J genes are TRBV6-5 and TRBJ2-1; D not certain. The V gene's germline CDR1 is MNHEY and CDR2 SVGAGI. CDR3 length equals 14 residues.

In the case of this clonotype: Mismatch with germline at one junction end may stem from a read error. The chain is built from TRBV11-2 and TRBJ1-2; TRBD1 agrees at 9 bases. This CDR3 contains 15 residues. The germline CDR1 and CDR2 sequences are SGHAT and FQNNGV. The CDR3 reads CTRSYTGGSSPSYTF. The CDR3 DNA sequence: TGTACCAGAAGCTATACAGGGGGCTCCTCCCCTAGCTACACCTTC.

This clonotype was found a few times. This sequence joins TRBV7-9 and TRBJ1-4, with TRBD1 as a possible D gene (6 bases). V was cut by 5 bases and J by 6 bases, with 13 bases left in between. In germline, CDR1 is SEHNR, CDR2 FQNEAQ (reference sequence). The CDR3 extends over 14 amino acids. Here the CDR3 DNA reads TGTGCCAGCAGCCACGACAGGTGTGATGAAAAACTGTTTTTT. This codes for CASSHDRCDEKLFF.

For this clonotype: This sequence may be a read error, since a much larger clone differs from it by one base. The genes are TRBV12-3 or TRBV12-4 and TRBJ1-6; no firm D call. The CDR3 is 13 residues long. CDR3 sequence (DNA): TGTGTCAGCAGTTTAGCGCCCGGTTCACCCCTCCACTTT. Encoded protein: CVSSLAPGSPLHF.

To note about this clonotype: The junction shows a germline mismatch at one end, possibly a read error. The chain is built from TRBV13 and TRBJ1-1; no clear D gene. The CDR3 is 14 residues long. Germline assignment: CDR1 PRHDT and CDR2 FYEKMQ (reference sequence). The CDR3 DNA is TGTGCCGGCAGCTTAGGGAGGAAGGGCACTGAAGCTTTCTTT. Its translation: CAGSLGRKGTEAFF.

Note on this clonotype: Germline is not matched at one junction end, which may reflect a read error. This chain links TRBV7-9 with TRBJ2-7, with 9 nucleotides matching TRBD1. This CDR3 comprises 15 residues. Germline V gives CDR1 SEHNR, CDR2 FQNEAQ (reference sequence). CDR3 sequence reads: CANSPPGQGFGKLYF. The CDR3 DNA reads as TGTGCCAACAGCCCTCCGGGACAGGGATTCGGTAAGCTATACTTC.

In the case of this clonotype: In this CDR3 the conserved last residue, phenylalanine or tryptophan, is missing, so a read error is likely. The limits of the CDR3 on the DNA are not certain, so only TCRdb's listed CDR3 is given. The CDR3: CANSLVRFGELFY. This sequence joins TRBV11-1 and TRBJ2-2. The V gene's germline CDR1 is SGHAT and CDR2 FQDESV (reference sequence). With termini counted, the CDR3 has 13 amino acids.

A note on this clonotype: An end of the junction does not agree with germline; a read error may underlie this. The chain uses TRBV5-1 and TRBJ2-6; D unclear. The CDR3 extends over 14 amino acids. In germline, CDR1 is SGHRS, CDR2 YFSETQ. CDR3: CASNLVSGANVLTF. The DNA for the CDR3 is TGCGCCAGCAACTTGGTATCGGGGGCCAACGTCCTGACTTTC.

As to this clonotype: This likely comes from a read error, as the CDR3 has no conserved phenylalanine or tryptophan at its end. The chain carries TRBV18 and TRBJ1-1; TRBD1 matches 7 bases. This CDR3 contains 22 residues. Germline CDR1 reads KGHSH; CDR2 reads LQKENI. Trimming took 1 base from V and 1 from J; bases not matched to a gene: 24. DNA for the CDR3: TGTGCCAGCTCACCACTAGGGAGTCAGGGGGATGGGGTCCAATCTCCGAACACTGAAGCTTTCCTT. Protein product: CASSPLGSQGDGVQSPNTEAFL.

Concerning this clonotype: One end of the junction varies from germline; a read error may be responsible. This chain links TRBV10-2 with TRBJ2-7; the match to TRBD2 covers 8 bases. This CDR3 region has 14 residues. Germline loops: CDR1 WSHSY, CDR2 SAAADI. CDR3 sequence (DNA): TGTGTCAGCAGTGCGGCGGGAGGCTCCTACAAGCAGTACTTC. This encodes CVSSAAGGSYKQYF.

Comment on this clonotype: An end of the junction differs from the germline gene, which may be a read error. This sequence joins TRBV6-1 and TRBJ2-2; weak D call: TRBD2 (5 bases). CDR1 MNHNS and CDR2 SASEGT come from the germline V gene. CDR3 length: 15 residues. CDR3 sequence (DNA): TGTGCCAGCAGTGAAGCTAGCTTAGGCACCGGGAAGCTGTTTTTT. Its protein product is CASSEASLGTGKLFF.